A selection of T cell receptor beta chains follows, all from one sample in a study of siplizumab effects on memory and regulatory T cells. Clones were read by immunoSEQ multiplex PCR, and TCRdb kept only the in-frame ones, dropping some. The repertoire holds about 87,000 clones, with just under 90% as singletons. The sample comprised CD4+ T cells sorted from blood. The receptors derive from a human donor in good health. CDR3s include the opening cysteine and the closing phenylalanine or tryptophan. The D gene is left open where the match is weak. A clone size is listed for some rows: how often the clone was seen (once, few, many), or a class if it is expanded.

TRBD2	-	TRBV19	14	TRBJ2-7	TGTGCCAGTAGTACCACCGGCTCCGGGGGGGAGCAGTACTTC	CASSTTGSGGEQYF
-	-	TRBV7-2	15	TRBJ2-1	TGTGCCAGCAGCTTAACCAGGGATCACTTCAATGAGCAGTTCTTC	CASSLTRDHFNEQFF
TRBD2	once	TRBV12-5	14	TRBJ2-7	TGTGCTAGTGGTATAGCGGGAGTGACCTACGAGCAGTACTTC	CASGIAGVTYEQYF
TRBD1	once	TRBV30	13	TRBJ1-6	TGTGCCTGGAGTACGACAGGGCTTTCACCCCTCCACTTT	CAWSTTGLSPLHF
TRBD2	once	TRBV29-1	14	TRBJ2-1	TGCAGCGTAGGGACTAGCGGGAGTTGGTATGAGCAGTTCTTC	CSVGTSGSWYEQFF
-	-	TRBV7-9	14	TRBJ1-4	TGTGCCAGCAGCTTAGGTTCCGAGAATGAAAAACTGTTTTTT	CASSLGSENEKLFF
TRBD1	-	TRBV7-6	16	TRBJ1-1	TGTGCCAGCAGCCCGGATGGACAGGGGGCTTCGGCTGAAGCTTTCTTT	CASSPDGQGASAEAFF
-	-	TRBV7-2	12	TRBJ2-3	TGTGCCAGCAGCTTAGCACGGGATACGCAGTATTTT	CASSLARDTQYF
-	-	TRBV5-6	13	TRBJ2-7	TGTGCCAGCAGCTTGAACGTGCCAAACGAGCAGTACTTC	CASSLNVPNEQYF
-	-	TRBV7-2	15	TRBJ1-5	TGTGCCAGCAGCTTAGGACAGCTTAGCAATCAGCCCCAGCATTTT	CASSLGQLSNQPQHF
-	-	TRBV21-1	16	TRBJ1-5	TGTGCCAGCAGCAAAAGGGAGTGCTATAGCAATCAGCCCCAGCATTTT	CASSKRECYSNQPQHF
TRBD2	-	TRBV7-6	19	TRBJ2-3	TGTGCCAGCAGCTTAGGGACTAGCGGGAGGGTGTTTACCACAGATACGCAGTATTTT	CASSLGTSGRVFTTDTQYF
-	-	TRBV5-1	14	TRBJ1-2	TGCGCCAGCAGCTTGGGCAGCGAGAACTATGGCTACACCTTC	CASSLGSENYGYTF
TRBD2	-	TRBV30	16	TRBJ2-3	TGTGCCTGGAGCCCCCAACTAGCGTCTAGCACAGATACGCAGTATTTT	CAWSPQLASSTDTQYF
TRBD1	-	TRBV19	14	TRBJ2-7	TGTGCCAGTAGCGCCGGGACAGGGGGCTACGAGCAGTACTTC	CASSAGTGGYEQYF
-	-	TRBV6-6	12	TRBJ2-7	TGTGCCAGCACCTCCCAGGGCTACGAGCAGTACTTC	CASTSQGYEQYF
TRBD2	-	TRBV30	17	TRBJ2-2	TGTGCCTGGAGCGTACGACTAGCGGGGCTGAGGACCGGGGAGCTGTTTTTT	CAWSVRLAGLRTGELFF
-	-	TRBV28	17	TRBJ1-6	TGTGCCAGTCGTCCTCGCAACCTGGACTCCTATAATTCACCCCTCCACTTT	CASRPRNLDSYNSPLHF
-	-	TRBV7-9	13	TRBJ2-1	TGTGCCAGCAGCTTAACCGAGTTCAATGAGCAGTTCTTC	CASSLTEFNEQFF
-	once	TRBV5-6	15	TRBJ1-5	TGTGCCAGCAGCTTGGGTGGGCGGCTCAATCAGCCCCAGCATTTT	CASSLGGRLNQPQHF
-	-	TRBV7-9	15	TRBJ1-2	TGTGCCAGCAGCGTAGTCATACCAGCAAACTATGGCTACACCTTC	CASSVVIPANYGYTF
TRBD1	-	TRBV7-9	16	TRBJ1-2	TGTGCCAGCCTAAACACCGGGACAGGGGGAGGCTATGGCTACACCTTC	CASLNTGTGGGYGYTF
TRBD2	-	TRBV7-8	16	TRBJ2-3	TGTGCCAGCAGCTTGATGGGCGGACGGGAGGCAGATACGCAGTATTTT	CASSLMGGREADTQYF
TRBD1	-	TRBV19	14	TRBJ1-4	TGTGCCTCAGGAGAGAGGACAGGGACTGAAAAACTGTTTTTT	CASGERTGTEKLFF
-	-	TRBV6-5	15	TRBJ2-1	TGTGCCAGCAGCGAAAGTGGGCTAGTTAACAATGAGCAGTTCTTC	CASSESGLVNNEQFF
TRBD1	-	TRBV18	14	TRBJ2-5	TGTGCCAGCTCAACAGACAGGGTCCAAGAGACCCAGTACTTC	CASSTDRVQETQYF
TRBD2	-	TRBV9	16	TRBJ2-2	TGTGCCAGCAGCGCGGCGGGAGGGCGAAGTACCGGGGAGCTGTTTTTT	CASSAAGGRSTGELFF
-	once	TRBV6-4	15	TRBJ1-2	TGTGCCAGCAGTGACTCAGCGGAGCCTTACAATGGCTACACCTTC	CASSDSAEPYNGYTF
-	-	TRBV28	15	TRBJ1-4	TGTGCCACCAATAGCCCGGGGGCTGGGGATGAAAAACTGTTTTTT	CATNSPGAGDEKLFF
TRBD2	-	TRBV4-2	19	TRBJ2-2	TGTGCCAGCAGCCAAGATCAAGCGGGACGAATCCCGAACACCGGGGAGCTGTTTTTT	CASSQDQAGRIPNTGELFF
-	once	TRBV5-1	15	TRBJ2-1	TGCGCCAGCAGCTTTGGGGGGAGCTCCTACAATGAGCAGTTCTTC	CASSFGGSSYNEQFF
-	-	TRBV4-2	17	TRBJ1-4	TGTGCCAGCAGTCGCGCGGCGGGAGGCGGGCAACAGGAAAAACTGTTTTTT	CASSRAAGGGQQEKLFF
-	once	TRBV7-9	14	TRBJ2-7	TGTGCCAGCAGCAGGGGGGAAGGGGCCTACGAGCAGTACTTC	CASSRGEGAYEQYF
-	-	TRBV5-6	17	TRBJ2-3	TGTGCCAGCAGCTTGGGGCCACCCGGACTGGATACAGATACGCAGTATTTT	CASSLGPPGLDTDTQYF
-	-	TRBV7-9	16	TRBJ1-4	TGTGCCAGCAGCCAAGTTCTGGGAAGTAATAATGAAAAACTGTTTTTT	CASSQVLGSNNEKLFF
TRBD1	once	TRBV19	15	TRBJ2-1	TGTGCCAGTAGCCAAACAGGGGGCTCCTACAATGAGCAGTTCTTC	CASSQTGGSYNEQFF
-	-	TRBV7-2	13	TRBJ2-7	TGTGCCAGCAGCTTAGAACAGTCCTACGAGCAGTACTTC	CASSLEQSYEQYF
-	-	TRBV4-1	16	TRBJ1-4	TGCGCCAGCAGCCGGTCCGGGAACAGGCCGAATGAAAAACTGTTTTTT	CASSRSGNRPNEKLFF
-	-	TRBV18	15	TRBJ2-3	TGTGCCAGCTCACCACTTGCAGGGAACACAGATACGCAGTATTTT	CASSPLAGNTDTQYF
TRBD1	-	TRBV19	17	TRBJ2-7	TGTGCCAGTAGTAATTGGAGGTCGGGACAGGGCACCTACGAGCAGTACTTC	CASSNWRSGQGTYEQYF
-	-	TRBV5-1	15	TRBJ2-7	TGCGCCAGCCACCTTCCGGGACAATCCTCCTACGAGCAGTACTTC	CASHLPGQSSYEQYF
TRBD1	-	TRBV19	16	TRBJ1-5	TGTGCCAGTAGACTTTTGGACAGGGCGGGCAATCAGCCCCAGCATTTT	CASRLLDRAGNQPQHF
-	once	TRBV7-2	14	TRBJ2-3	TGTGCCAGCGGAGGGCGGAGTCGCACAGATACGCAGTATTTT	CASGGRSRTDTQYF
-	-	TRBV10-2	17	TRBJ1-5	TGCGCCAGCAGTGAGGAGGGGAACAGGGCGAAAAGCCAGCCCCAGCATTTT	CASSEEGNRAKSQPQHF
-	many	TRBV28	11	TRBJ1-5	TGTGCCAGCAGTTTCAGGAGGTCCCAGCATTTT	CASSFRRSQHF